This is a list of T cell receptor beta chains from one sample in a study of blood T cell repertoires in COVID-19. The protocol was immunoSEQ multiplex PCR, while the TCRdb copy is restricted to in-frame clones and leaves out a portion. The sample has 250,000 to 300,000 clones; approximately 86% are singletons. The material sequenced was peripheral blood. The receptors shown here come from a man aged 25 to 40 with active or convalescent COVID-19. CDR3s leave out the opening cysteine and the closing phenylalanine or tryptophan. Clone size appears in some rows only: once, few, many, or a class for an expanded clone.

CDR3 protein: ASSQPLGDYT; clone size: .; J gene: TRBJ1-2; V gene: TRBV3-1/TRBV3-2
CDR3 protein: ASSFSTLVTNEQF; clone size: .; J gene: TRBJ2-1; V gene: TRBV11-2
CDR3 protein: ATSDNTGGTYNEQF; clone size: .; J gene: TRBJ2-1; V gene: TRBV24-1
CDR3 protein: ASSLDRGSTGGYT; clone size: .; J gene: TRBJ1-2; V gene: TRBV13
CDR3 protein: ASSLGVGGSYNEQF; clone size: .; J gene: TRBJ2-1; V gene: TRBV7-8
CDR3 protein: ASSYGGDNSPLH; clone size: .; J gene: TRBJ1-6; V gene: TRBV6-5
CDR3 protein: AWSASETQY; clone size: once; J gene: TRBJ2-5; V gene: TRBV30
CDR3 protein: ASGPLTGELF; clone size: .; J gene: TRBJ2-2; V gene: TRBV12-3/TRBV12-4
CDR3 protein: ASSLQDSYEQY; clone size: .; J gene: TRBJ2-7; V gene: TRBV19
CDR3 protein: ASSFERQVYGYT; clone size: .; J gene: TRBJ1-2; V gene: TRBV7-2
CDR3 protein: ASSYTGSQY; clone size: .; J gene: TRBJ2-7; V gene: TRBV6-2/TRBV6-3
CDR3 protein: ASSQVSKPSYNEQF; clone size: .; J gene: TRBJ2-1; V gene: TRBV3-1/TRBV3-2
CDR3 protein: ASSLKGHSENTGELF; clone size: .; J gene: TRBJ2-2; V gene: TRBV5-1
CDR3 protein: ASSQDGVNYGYT; clone size: .; J gene: TRBJ1-2; V gene: TRBV4-2
CDR3 protein: ASSPRRGSYNEQF; clone size: .; J gene: TRBJ2-1; V gene: TRBV18
CDR3 protein: ASSQGTGGITEAF; clone size: few; J gene: TRBJ1-1; V gene: TRBV4-3
CDR3 protein: ASSLDLPGQGYEQY; clone size: .; J gene: TRBJ2-7; V gene: TRBV7-6
CDR3 protein: ASSLGGTGFHEQY; clone size: few; J gene: TRBJ2-7; V gene: TRBV7-9
CDR3 protein: ASSQVPTVLNTEAF; clone size: .; J gene: TRBJ1-1; V gene: TRBV4-3
CDR3 protein: ASSQGTDTQY; clone size: .; J gene: TRBJ2-3; V gene: TRBV18
CDR3 protein: ASSRDRAGGNTIY; clone size: .; J gene: TRBJ1-3; V gene: TRBV7-2
CDR3 protein: ASSFGTGGRGELF; clone size: .; J gene: TRBJ2-2; V gene: TRBV7-8
CDR3 protein: SVDLYNEQF; clone size: .; J gene: TRBJ2-1; V gene: TRBV29-1
CDR3 protein: ASSRGDRLNYEQY; clone size: .; J gene: TRBJ2-7; V gene: TRBV5-5
CDR3 protein: ASSRNLFGTGELF; clone size: once; J gene: TRBJ2-2; V gene: TRBV7-7